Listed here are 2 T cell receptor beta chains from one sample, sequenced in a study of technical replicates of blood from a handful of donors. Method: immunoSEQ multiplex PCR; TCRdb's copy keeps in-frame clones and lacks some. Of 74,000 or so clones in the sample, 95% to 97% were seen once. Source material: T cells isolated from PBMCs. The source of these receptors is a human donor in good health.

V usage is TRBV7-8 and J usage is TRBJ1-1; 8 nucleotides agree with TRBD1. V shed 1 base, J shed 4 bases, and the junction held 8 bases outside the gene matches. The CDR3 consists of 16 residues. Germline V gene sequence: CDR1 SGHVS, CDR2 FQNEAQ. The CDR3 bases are TGTGCCAGCAGCTTAGTCTACGTCACAGGGGGCACTGAAGCTTTCTTT. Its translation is CASSLVYVTGGTEAFF.

For the CDR3, the DNA is TGTGCCAGCATCTTTAGAGGACAGAATTACAATGAGCAGTTCTTC. This codes for CASIFRGQNYNEQFF. This chain joins TRBV7-8 and TRBJ2-1, with a weak D call TRBD1 (6 bases). V gave up 7 bases and J gave up 4 bases, with 17 bases separating them. This CDR3 has 15 residues. CDR1 and CDR2 from the germline V gene are SGHVS and FQNEAQ.